This TCR beta chain was profiled in a study of shared clonotypes between healthy human individuals. Across the whole study: Donors had three CD4 naive, three CD4 memory, two CD8 naive and one CD8 memory plate apiece. Whole-study results and caveats: As a rule, naive subsets had a larger estimated richness than memory subsets. Investigators expected sequencing depth to affect clonotype sharing among donors.

Sequenced by immunoSEQ multiplex PCR; TCRdb stores in-frame clones only, minus some. In the table there are some 2,400,000 clones, approximately 96% of which are singletons. As regards this clone: Its target is unknown.

CDR3 length: 13 amino acids. Trimming stripped 0 bases from V and 9 bases from J, with 10 bases between. CDR1 is SGHNT and CDR2 is YYREEE in the germline V gene (reference sequence). The chain carries TRBV5-4 and TRBJ2-4, with D perhaps matching TRBD2 (5 bases). The sequenced sample consisted of naive CD4+ T cells sorted from blood. Subset defined: CD45RA+ positively selected. The clonotype comes from a young man in good health. The CDR3 spells CASSLATRSIQYF. CDR3 coding DNA: TGTGCCAGCAGCTTGGCAACTAGGAGCATTCAGTACTTC. The variable domain in full, completed from reference TRBV5-4 and TRBJ2-4, reads ETGVTQSPTHLIKTRGQQVTLRCSSQSGHNTVSWYQQALGQGPQFIFQYYREEENGRGNFPPRFSGLQFPNYSSELNVNALELDDSALYLCASSLATRSIQYFGAGTRLSVL.